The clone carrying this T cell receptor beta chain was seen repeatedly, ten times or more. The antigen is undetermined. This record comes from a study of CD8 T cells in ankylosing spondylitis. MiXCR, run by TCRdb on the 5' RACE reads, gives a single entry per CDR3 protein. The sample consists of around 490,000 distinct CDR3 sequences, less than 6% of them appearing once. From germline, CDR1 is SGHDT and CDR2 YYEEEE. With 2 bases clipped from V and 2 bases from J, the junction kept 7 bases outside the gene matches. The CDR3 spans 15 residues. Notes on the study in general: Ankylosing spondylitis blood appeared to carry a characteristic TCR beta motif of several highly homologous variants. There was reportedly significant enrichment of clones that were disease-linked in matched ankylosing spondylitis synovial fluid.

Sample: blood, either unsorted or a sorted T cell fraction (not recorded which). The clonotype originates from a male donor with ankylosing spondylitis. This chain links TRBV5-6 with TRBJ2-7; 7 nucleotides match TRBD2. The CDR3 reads CASSLTGTTAYEQYF. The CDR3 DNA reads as TGTGCCAGCAGCTTAACCGGGACTACGGCCTACGAGCAGTACTTC.